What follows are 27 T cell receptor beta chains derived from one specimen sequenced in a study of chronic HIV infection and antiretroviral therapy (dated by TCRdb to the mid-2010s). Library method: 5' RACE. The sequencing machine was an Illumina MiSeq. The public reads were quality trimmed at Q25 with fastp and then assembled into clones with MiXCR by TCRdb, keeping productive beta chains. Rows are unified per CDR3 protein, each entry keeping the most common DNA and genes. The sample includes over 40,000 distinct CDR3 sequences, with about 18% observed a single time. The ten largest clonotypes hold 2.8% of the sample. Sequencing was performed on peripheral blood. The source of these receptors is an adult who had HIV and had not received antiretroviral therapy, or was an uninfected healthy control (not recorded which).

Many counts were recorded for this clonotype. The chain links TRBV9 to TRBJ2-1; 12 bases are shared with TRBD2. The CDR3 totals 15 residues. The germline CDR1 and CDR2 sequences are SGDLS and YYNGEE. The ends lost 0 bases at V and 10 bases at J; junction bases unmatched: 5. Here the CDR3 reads CASSVGLAGEQEQFF. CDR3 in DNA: TGTGCCAGCAGCGTAGGACTAGCGGGAGAGCAGGAGCAGTTCTTC.

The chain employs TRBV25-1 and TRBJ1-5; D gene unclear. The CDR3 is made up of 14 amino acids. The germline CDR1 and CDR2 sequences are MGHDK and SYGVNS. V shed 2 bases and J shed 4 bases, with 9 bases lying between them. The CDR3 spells CASSERSSNQPQHF. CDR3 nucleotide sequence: TGTGCCAGCAGTGAACGGAGTAGTAATCAGCCCCAGCATTTT.

The CDR3 nucleotides are TGTGCCAGCAGCCGAACAGGGGACAACATTCAGTACTTC. As protein: CASSRTGDNIQYF. The chain joins TRBV13 to TRBJ2-4; 7 nucleotides line up with TRBD1. CDR3 length: 13 residues. Germline values: CDR1 PRHDT, CDR2 FYEKMQ (reference sequence). V shed 5 bases and J 7 bases; nucleotides not matched to a gene: 5.

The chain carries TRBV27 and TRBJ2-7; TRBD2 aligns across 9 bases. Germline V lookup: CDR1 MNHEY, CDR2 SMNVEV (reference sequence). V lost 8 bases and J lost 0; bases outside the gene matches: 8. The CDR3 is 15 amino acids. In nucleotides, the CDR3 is TGTGCCAGCCGACGGACTAGCGCCAGCTCCTACGAGCAGTACTTC. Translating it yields CASRRTSASSYEQYF.

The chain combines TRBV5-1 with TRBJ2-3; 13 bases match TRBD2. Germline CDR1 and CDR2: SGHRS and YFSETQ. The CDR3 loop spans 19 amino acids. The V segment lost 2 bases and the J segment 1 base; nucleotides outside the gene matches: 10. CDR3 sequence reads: CASSLLAGGPLVGTDTQYF. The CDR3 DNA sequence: TGCGCCAGCAGCTTACTAGCGGGAGGGCCTTTGGTTGGCACAGATACGCAGTATTTT. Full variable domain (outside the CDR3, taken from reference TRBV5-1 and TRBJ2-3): KAGVTQTPRYLIKTRGQQVTLSCSPISGHRSVSWYQQTPGQGLQFLFEYFSETQRNKGNFPGRFSGRQFSNSRSEMNVSTLELGDSALYLCASSLLAGGPLVGTDTQYFGPGTRLTVL.

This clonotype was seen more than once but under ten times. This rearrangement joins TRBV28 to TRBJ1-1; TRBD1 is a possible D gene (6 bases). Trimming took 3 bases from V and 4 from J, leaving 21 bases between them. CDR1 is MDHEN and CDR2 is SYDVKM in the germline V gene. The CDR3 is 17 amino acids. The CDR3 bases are TGTGCCAGCAGTTTCCCGACAATGGGGGGGCGCGGCACTGAAGCTTTCTTT. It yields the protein CASSFPTMGGRGTEAFF.

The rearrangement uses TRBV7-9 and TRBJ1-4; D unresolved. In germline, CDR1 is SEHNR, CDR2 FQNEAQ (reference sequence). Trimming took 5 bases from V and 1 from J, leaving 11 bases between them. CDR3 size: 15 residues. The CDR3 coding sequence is TGTGCCAGCAGCCCCGACCTAAGAACTAATGAAAAACTGTTTTTT. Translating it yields CASSPDLRTNEKLFF.

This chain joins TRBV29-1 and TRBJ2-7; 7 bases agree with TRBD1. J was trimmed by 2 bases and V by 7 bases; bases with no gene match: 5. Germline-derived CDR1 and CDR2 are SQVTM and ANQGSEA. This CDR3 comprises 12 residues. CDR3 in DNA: TGCAGCGCTGTGACAGGGCCCTACGAGCAGTACTTC. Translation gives CSAVTGPYEQYF.

The CDR3 loop is CASSLRTSPQETQYF. The DNA of the CDR3 is TGTGCCAGCAGTTTAAGGACTAGCCCCCAAGAGACCCAGTACTTC. The chain has TRBV27 and TRBJ2-5; 8 bases are shared with TRBD2. Losses at the gene ends were 2 bases for V and 1 base for J; bases not matched to a gene: 3. CDR1 is MNHEY and CDR2 is SMNVEV in the germline V gene (reference sequence). The CDR3 has 15 residues.

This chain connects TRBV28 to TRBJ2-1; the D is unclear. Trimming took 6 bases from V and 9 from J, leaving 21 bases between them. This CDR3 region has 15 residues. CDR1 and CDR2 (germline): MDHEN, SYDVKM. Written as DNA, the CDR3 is TGTGCCAGCAGCCCCCGAGGCCGGCTTTGGGCTGAGCAGTTCTTC. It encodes CASSPRGRLWAEQFF.

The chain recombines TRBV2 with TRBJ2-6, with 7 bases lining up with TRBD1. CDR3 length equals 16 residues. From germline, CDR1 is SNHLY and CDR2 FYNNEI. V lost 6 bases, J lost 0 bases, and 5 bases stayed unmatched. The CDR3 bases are TGTGCCAGCAGCCCAAACAGGGGCTCTGGGGCCAACGTCCTGACTTTC. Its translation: CASSPNRGSGANVLTF.

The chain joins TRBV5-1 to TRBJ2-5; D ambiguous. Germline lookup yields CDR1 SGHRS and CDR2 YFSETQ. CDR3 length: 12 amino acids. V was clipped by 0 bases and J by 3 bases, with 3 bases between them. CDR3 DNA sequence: TGCGCCAGCAGCTTGGCAGAAGAGACCCAGTACTTC. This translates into CASSLAEETQYF.

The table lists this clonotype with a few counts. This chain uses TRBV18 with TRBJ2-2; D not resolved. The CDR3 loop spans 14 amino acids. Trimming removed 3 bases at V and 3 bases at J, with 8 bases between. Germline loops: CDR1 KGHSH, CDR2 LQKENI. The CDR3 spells CASSPIGDTGELFF. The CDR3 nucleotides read TGTGCCAGCTCACCCATAGGAGACACCGGGGAGCTGTTTTTT. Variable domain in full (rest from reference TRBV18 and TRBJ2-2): NAGVMQNPRHLVRRRGQEARLRCSPMKGHSHVYWYRQLPEEGLKFMVYLQKENIIDESGMPKERFSAEFPKEGPSILRIQQVVRGDSAAYFCASSPIGDTGELFFGEGSRLTVL.

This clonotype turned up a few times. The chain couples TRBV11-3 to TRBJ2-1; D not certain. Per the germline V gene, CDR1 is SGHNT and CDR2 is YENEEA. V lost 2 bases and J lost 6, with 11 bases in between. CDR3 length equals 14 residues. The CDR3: CASSLSSVRNEQFF. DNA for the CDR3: TGTGCCAGCAGCTTATCGTCGGTGCGCAATGAGCAGTTCTTC.

As DNA, the CDR3 is TGTGCCAGCAGTTCCAACAATGAGCAGTTCTTC. It is translated as CASSSNNEQFF. The chain joins TRBV28 to TRBJ2-1, with D unresolved. Germline values: CDR1 MDHEN, CDR2 SYDVKM. V gave up 4 bases and J gave up 5 bases, with 3 bases separating them. The CDR3 is 11 amino acids.

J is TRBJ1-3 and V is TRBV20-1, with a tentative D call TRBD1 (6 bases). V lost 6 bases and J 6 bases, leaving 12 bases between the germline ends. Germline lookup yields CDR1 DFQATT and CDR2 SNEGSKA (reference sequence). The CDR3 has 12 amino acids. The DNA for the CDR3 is TGCAGTGCGCGGGACACCTTAAACACCATATATTTT. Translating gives CSARDTLNTIYF.

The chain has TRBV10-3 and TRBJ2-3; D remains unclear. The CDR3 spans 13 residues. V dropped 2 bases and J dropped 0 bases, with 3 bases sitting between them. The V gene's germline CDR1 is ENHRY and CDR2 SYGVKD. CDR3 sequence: CAISEASTDTQYF. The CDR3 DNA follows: TGTGCCATCAGTGAGGCCAGCACAGATACGCAGTATTTT.

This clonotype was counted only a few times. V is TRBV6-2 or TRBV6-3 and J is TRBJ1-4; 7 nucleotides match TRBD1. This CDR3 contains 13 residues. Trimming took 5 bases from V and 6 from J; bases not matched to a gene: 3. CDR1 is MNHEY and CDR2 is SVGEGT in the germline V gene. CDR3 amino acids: CASSRDSYEKLFF. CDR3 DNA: TGTGCCAGCAGTCGGGACAGTTATGAAAAACTGTTTTTT.

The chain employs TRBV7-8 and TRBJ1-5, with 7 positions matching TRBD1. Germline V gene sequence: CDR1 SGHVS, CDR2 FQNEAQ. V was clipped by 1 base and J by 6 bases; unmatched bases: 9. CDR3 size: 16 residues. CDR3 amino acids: CASSLGFRQGGQPQHF. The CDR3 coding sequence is TGTGCCAGCAGCTTAGGATTTCGGCAGGGGGGTCAGCCCCAGCATTTT.

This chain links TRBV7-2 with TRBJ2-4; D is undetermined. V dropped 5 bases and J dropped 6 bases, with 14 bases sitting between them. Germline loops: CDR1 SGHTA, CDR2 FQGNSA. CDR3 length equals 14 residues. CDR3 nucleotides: TGTGCCAGCAGCCCGCACGTAAAAATAAACATTCAGTACTTC. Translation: CASSPHVKINIQYF.

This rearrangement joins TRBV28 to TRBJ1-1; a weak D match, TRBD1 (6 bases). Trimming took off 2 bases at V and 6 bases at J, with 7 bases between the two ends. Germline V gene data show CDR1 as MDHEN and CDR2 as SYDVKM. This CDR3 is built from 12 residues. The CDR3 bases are TGTGCCAGCAGTTTAGCAGGGGCTGAAGCTTTCTTT. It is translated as CASSLAGAEAFF.

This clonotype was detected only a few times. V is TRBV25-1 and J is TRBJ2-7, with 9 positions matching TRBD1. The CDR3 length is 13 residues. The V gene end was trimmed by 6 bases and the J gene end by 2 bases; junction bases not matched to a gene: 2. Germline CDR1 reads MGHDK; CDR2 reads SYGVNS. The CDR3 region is CASRGTGTYEQYF. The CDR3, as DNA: TGTGCCAGCAGGGGGACAGGGACCTACGAGCAGTACTTC.

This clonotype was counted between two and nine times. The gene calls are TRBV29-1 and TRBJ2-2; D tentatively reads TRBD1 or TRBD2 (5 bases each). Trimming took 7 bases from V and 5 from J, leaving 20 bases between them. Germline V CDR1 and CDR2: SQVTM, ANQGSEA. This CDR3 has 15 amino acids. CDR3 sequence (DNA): TGCAGCGCTATTTCGGGACCCCGAGGGACCGGGGAGCTGTTTTTT. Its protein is CSAISGPRGTGELFF.

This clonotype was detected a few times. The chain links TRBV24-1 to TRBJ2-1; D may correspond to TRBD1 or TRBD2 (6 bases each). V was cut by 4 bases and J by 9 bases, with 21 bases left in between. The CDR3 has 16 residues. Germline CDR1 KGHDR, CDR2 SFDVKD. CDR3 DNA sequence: TGTGCCACCAGTGAGACCGGACAGTCGGGGGCGAGTGAGCAGTTCTTC. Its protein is CATSETGQSGASEQFF.

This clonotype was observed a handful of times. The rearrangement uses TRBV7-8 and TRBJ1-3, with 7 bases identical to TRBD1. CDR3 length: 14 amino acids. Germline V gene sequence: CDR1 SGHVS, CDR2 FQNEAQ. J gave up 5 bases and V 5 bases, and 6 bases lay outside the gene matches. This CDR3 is CASSRDSGRNTIYF. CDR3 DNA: TGTGCCAGCAGCCGGGACAGTGGCAGAAACACCATATATTTT. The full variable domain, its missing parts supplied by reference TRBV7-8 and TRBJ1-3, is GAGVSQSPRYKVAKRGQDVALRCDPISGHVSLFWYQQALGQGPEFLTYFQNEAQLDKSGLPSDRFFAERPEGSVSTLKIQRTQQEDSAVYLCASSRDSGRNTIYFGEGSWLTVV.

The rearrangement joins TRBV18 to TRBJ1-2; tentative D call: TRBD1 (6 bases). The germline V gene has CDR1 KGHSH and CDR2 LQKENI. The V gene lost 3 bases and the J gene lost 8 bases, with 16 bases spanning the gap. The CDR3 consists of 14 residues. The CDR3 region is CASSPRWGAEGYTF. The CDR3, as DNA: TGTGCCAGCTCACCGCGATGGGGGGCCGAGGGCTACACCTTC.

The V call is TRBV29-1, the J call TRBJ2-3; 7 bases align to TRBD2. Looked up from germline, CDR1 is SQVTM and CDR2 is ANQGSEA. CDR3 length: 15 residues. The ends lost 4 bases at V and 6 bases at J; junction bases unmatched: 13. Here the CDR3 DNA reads TGCAGCGTTGCCGCAGAGGGAGGGGCCAGGGATACGCAGTATTTT. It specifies CSVAAEGGARDTQYF.